The T cell receptor beta chain under discussion was sequenced for a study of CD8 T cells in ankylosing spondylitis. It was by quantitative 5'-RACE with molecular barcodes that TCR beta libraries were made. TCRdb redid the calling of the 5' RACE reads with MiXCR, one entry per CDR3 protein. The sample has 200,000 or so distinct CDR3 sequences, approximately 12% seen once; the top ten hold about 11%. The sample holds many counts of this clonotype. No antigen is known for it. Germline CDR1 and CDR2: SGHTA and FQGNSA. The CDR3 covers 14 residues. Deletions cut 6 bases from V and 1 base from J, with 12 bases between. Study conclusions and caveats: A motif in TCR beta, a set of eight highly homologous variants, appeared characteristic of ankylosing spondylitis blood.

Sequenced sample: blood, either unsorted or a sorted T cell fraction (not recorded which). The gene calls are TRBV7-2 and TRBJ2-5; no clear D gene. The receptor was isolated from a female donor with ankylosing spondylitis or in good health (not recorded which). As DNA, the CDR3 is TGTGCCAGCAGTTTCCTCATGGTCCAAGAGACCCAGTACTTC. It yields the protein CASSFLMVQETQYF.